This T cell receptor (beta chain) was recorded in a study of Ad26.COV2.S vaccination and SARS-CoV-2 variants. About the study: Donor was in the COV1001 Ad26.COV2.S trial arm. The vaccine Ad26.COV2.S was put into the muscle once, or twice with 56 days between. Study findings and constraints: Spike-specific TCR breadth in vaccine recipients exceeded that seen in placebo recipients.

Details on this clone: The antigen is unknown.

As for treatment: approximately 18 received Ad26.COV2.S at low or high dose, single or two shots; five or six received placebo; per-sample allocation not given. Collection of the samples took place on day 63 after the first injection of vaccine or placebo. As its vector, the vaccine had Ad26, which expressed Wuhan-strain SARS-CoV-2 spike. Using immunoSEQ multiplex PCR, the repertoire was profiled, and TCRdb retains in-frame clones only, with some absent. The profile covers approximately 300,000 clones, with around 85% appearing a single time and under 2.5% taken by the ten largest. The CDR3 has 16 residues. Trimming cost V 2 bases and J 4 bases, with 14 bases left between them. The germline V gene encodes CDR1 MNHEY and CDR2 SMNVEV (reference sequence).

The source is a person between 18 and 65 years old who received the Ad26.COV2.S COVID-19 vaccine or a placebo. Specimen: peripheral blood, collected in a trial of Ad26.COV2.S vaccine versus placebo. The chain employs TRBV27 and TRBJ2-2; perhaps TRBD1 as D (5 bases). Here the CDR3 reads CASSLTAGWGTGELFF. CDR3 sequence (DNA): TGTGCCAGCAGTTTAACGGCAGGGTGGGGCACCGGGGAGCTGTTTTTT.